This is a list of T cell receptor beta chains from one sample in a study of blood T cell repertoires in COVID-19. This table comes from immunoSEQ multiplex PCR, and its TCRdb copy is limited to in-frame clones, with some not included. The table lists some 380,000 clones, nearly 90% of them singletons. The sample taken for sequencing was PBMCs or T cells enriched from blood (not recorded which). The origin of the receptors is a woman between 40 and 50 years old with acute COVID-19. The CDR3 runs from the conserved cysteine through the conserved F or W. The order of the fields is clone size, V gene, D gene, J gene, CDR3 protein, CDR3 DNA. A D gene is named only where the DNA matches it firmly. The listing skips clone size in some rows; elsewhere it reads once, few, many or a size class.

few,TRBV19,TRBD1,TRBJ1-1,CASRPPTGRVNTEAFF,TGTGCCAGTCGGCCTCCGACAGGGCGTGTGAACACTGAAGCTTTCTTT
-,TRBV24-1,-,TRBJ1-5,CATSDSPYSNQPQHF,TGTGCCACCAGTGATTCCCCGTATAGCAATCAGCCCCAGCATTTT
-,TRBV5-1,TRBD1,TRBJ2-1,CASSLQTGGSYNEQFF,TGCGCCAGCAGCTTGCAGACAGGGGGCTCCTACAATGAGCAGTTCTTC
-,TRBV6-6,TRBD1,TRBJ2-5,CASRQGQADQETQYF,TGTGCCAGCAGACAGGGACAGGCAGACCAAGAGACCCAGTACTTC
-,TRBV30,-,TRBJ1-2,CAWSVENRMRIGYTF,TGTGCCTGGAGTGTGGAGAACCGGATGAGGATTGGCTACACCTTC
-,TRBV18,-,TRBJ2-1,CASSPGLGDPRYNEQFF,TGTGCCAGCTCACCGGGACTGGGGGACCCGAGATACAATGAGCAGTTCTTC
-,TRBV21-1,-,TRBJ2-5,CASSPGTGGQQETQYF,TGTGCCAGCTCCCCCGGGACGGGGGGGCAACAAGAGACCCAGTACTTC
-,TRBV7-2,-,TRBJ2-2,CASKLRIANTGELFF,TGTGCCAGCAAGCTCAGGATCGCGAACACCGGGGAGCTGTTTTTT
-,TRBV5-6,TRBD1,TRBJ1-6,CASSLTGVNSPLHF,TGTGCCAGCAGCTTGACAGGGGTTAATTCACCCCTCCACTTT
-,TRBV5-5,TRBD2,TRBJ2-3,CASSLTTSGALTDTQYF,TGTGCCAGCAGCTTGACCACTAGCGGGGCCCTCACAGATACGCAGTATTTT
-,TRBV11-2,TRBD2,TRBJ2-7,CASSSTSVTVYEQYF,TGTGCCAGCAGCTCCACTAGCGTGACGGTCTACGAGCAGTACTTC
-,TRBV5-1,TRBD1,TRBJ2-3,CASSIRDSSTDTQYF,TGCGCCAGCAGCATTCGGGACAGCTCCACAGATACGCAGTATTTT
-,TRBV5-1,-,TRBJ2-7,CASSPTTYEQYF,TGCGCCAGCTCTCCCACTACTTACGAGCAGTACTTC
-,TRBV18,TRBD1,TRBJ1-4,CASSPPPGQNEKLFF,TGTGCCAGCTCACCGCCACCGGGACAGAATGAAAAACTGTTTTTT
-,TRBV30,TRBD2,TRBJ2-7,CAWSVRRGNEQYF,TGTGCCTGGAGTGTAAGGCGGGGGAACGAGCAGTACTTC
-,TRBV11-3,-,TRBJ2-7,CASSLVLSDEQYF,TGTGCCAGCAGCTTAGTCCTGTCAGACGAGCAGTACTTC
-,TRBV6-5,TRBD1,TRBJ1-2,CASNLGQGGNYGYTF,TGTGCCAGCAATTTAGGACAGGGGGGAAACTATGGCTACACCTTC
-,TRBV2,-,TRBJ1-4,CASTGVGSGSEKLFF,TGTGCCAGCACGGGGGTCGGCTCCGGTAGTGAAAAACTGTTTTTT
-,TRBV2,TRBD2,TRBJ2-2,CASSITGTSGANTGELFF,TGTGCCAGCAGTATTACCGGGACTAGCGGGGCGAACACCGGGGAGCTGTTTTTT
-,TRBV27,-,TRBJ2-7,CASADGSSYEQYF,TGTGCCAGCGCGGACGGGAGCTCCTACGAGCAGTACTTC
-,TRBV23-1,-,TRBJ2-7,CASSQEAPNRYF,TGCGCCAGCAGTCAAGAAGCGCCGAACCGATACTTC
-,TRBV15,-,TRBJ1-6,CATSRDPQGPYSPLHF,TGTGCCACCAGCAGAGATCCTCAGGGGCCATATTCACCCCTCCACTTT
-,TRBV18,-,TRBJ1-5,CASSSWTVGQPQHF,TGTGCCAGCTCATCGTGGACAGTAGGACAGCCCCAGCATTTT
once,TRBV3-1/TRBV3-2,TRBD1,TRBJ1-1,CASSPGQGAPDTEAFF,TGTGCCAGCAGCCCGGGACAGGGGGCGCCTGATACTGAAGCTTTCTTT
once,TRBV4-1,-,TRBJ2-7,CASSQDTQDYEQYF,TGCGCCAGCAGCCAAGATACTCAGGATTACGAGCAGTACTTC
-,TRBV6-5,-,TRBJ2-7,CASGTAFSYEQYF,TGTGCCAGCGGAACAGCTTTCTCCTACGAGCAGTACTTC
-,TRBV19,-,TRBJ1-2,CASSQRGVYGYTF,TGTGCCAGTAGTCAGCGGGGTGTCTATGGCTACACCTTC
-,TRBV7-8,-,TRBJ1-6,CASSRPRLPYNSPLHF,TGTGCCAGCAGCCGCCCCAGGCTCCCCTATAATTCACCCCTCCACTTT
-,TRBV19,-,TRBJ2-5,CASSLGSWETQYF,TGTGCCAGTAGTCTGGGTAGCTGGGAGACCCAGTACTTC
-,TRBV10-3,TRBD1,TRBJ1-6,CAIREDRVNSPLHF,TGTGCCATCAGGGAGGACAGGGTCAATTCACCCCTCCACTTT
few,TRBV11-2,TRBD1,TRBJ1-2,CASSLGTGAGYTF,TGTGCCAGCAGCTTAGGTACAGGGGCCGGCTACACCTTC
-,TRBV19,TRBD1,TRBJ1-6,CASSGDRGTNSPLHF,TGTGCCAGTAGCGGAGACAGGGGGACTAATTCACCCCTCCACTTT
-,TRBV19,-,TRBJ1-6,CASSIQIRSPLHF,TGTGCCAGTAGTATACAGATCCGTTCACCCCTCCACTTT
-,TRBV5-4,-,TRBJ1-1,CASSPSGGGVVNTEAFF,TGTGCCAGCAGCCCCTCGGGGGGAGGGGTCGTGAACACTGAAGCTTTCTTT
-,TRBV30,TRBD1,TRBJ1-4,CAWSVTRAGGGEKLFF,TGTGCCTGGAGTGTAACGAGGGCAGGGGGTGGAGAAAAACTGTTTTTT
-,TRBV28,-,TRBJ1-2,CASSLNSGEKGYTF,TGTGCCAGCAGTTTAAATTCAGGGGAAAAGGGCTACACCTTC
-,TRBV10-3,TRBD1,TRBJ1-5,CAISADRVGQPQHF,TGTGCCATCAGTGCAGACAGGGTAGGTCAGCCCCAGCATTTT
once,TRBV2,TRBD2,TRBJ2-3,CASRKRASGEDTQYF,TGTGCCAGCAGGAAGCGGGCTAGCGGGGAAGATACGCAGTATTTT
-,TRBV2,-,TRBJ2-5,CASRKDSLRETQYF,TGTGCCAGCAGGAAGGACAGCCTCCGGGAGACCCAGTACTTC
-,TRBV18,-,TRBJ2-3,CASSPLLTDTQYF,TGTGCCAGCTCACCTCTTCTCACAGATACGCAGTATTTT
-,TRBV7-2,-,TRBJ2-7,CASSPQGPSYEQYF,TGTGCCAGCAGCCCTCAGGGCCCCTCCTACGAGCAGTACTTC
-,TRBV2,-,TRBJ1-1,CASTLWGGQVDTEAFF,TGTGCCAGCACCCTGTGGGGGGGGCAGGTGGACACTGAAGCTTTCTTT
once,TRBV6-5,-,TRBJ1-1,CASSPGLNTEAFF,TGTGCCAGCAGCCCGGGGTTGAACACTGAAGCTTTCTTT
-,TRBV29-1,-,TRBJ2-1,CSVPGTSSGQFF,TGCAGCGTCCCCGGGACTTCCTCAGGCCAGTTCTTC
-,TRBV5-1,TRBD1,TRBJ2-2,CASSLYRGRTGELFF,TGCGCCAGCAGCTTGTACAGGGGGCGGACCGGGGAGCTGTTTTTT
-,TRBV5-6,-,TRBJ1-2,CASSLVGVESYTF,TGTGCCAGCAGCTTGGTCGGGGTCGAGAGCTACACCTTC
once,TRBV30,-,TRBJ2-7,CAWLTESYEQYF,TGTGCCTGGTTGACAGAATCCTACGAGCAGTACTTC
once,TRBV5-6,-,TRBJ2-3,CASSLATRGSTDTQYF,TGTGCCAGCAGCTTGGCCACTCGGGGGAGCACAGATACGCAGTATTTT
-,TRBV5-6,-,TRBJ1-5,CASSLGWSGVSNQPQHF,TGTGCCAGCAGCTTGGGGTGGTCAGGGGTGAGCAATCAGCCCCAGCATTTT
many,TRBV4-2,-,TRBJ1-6,CASSHEKVGSSYNSPLHF,TGTGCCAGCAGCCACGAAAAAGTAGGGAGCTCCTATAATTCACCCCTCCACTTT
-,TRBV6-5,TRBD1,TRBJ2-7,CASSYWQGAYEQYF,TGTGCCAGCAGTTACTGGCAGGGGGCTTACGAGCAGTACTTC